This passage covers 27 T cell receptor beta chains from one sample sequenced in a study of CD8+CD57+ T cells in acquired aplastic anemia. According to the study, genomic DNA was the template for TCR beta VDJ and CDR3 profiling. TCRdb reprocessed the reads via MiXCR and lists one record per CDR3 protein. The sample carries about 190,000 distinct CDR3 sequences, less than 70% recorded once. The sample consisted of sorted CD4+, CD8+, or CD8+CD57+ T cells (not recorded which) from PBMCs. These receptors were obtained from a human donor in good health, serving as a control.

The chain links TRBV7-2 to TRBJ2-1, with 14 bases identical to TRBD2. This CDR3 has 16 residues. Germline CDR1 SGHTA, CDR2 FQGNSA. Trimming cost V 3 bases and J 4 bases; bases outside gene matches: 2. DNA of the CDR3: TGTGCCAGCAGCTTGGGACTAGCGGGGGAGTACAATGAGCAGTTCTTC. Translated, it gives CASSLGLAGEYNEQFF.

The gene calls are TRBV6-5 and TRBJ1-2; tentative D call: TRBD1 (5 bases). This CDR3 has 14 amino acids. CDR1 is MNHEY, CDR2 SVGAGI, per germline. The V end was cut by 7 bases, the J end by 5 bases, with 17 bases between. CDR3 DNA: TGTGCCAGCACTGACCCCGGGGGGGAATATGGCTACACCTTC. The encoded protein is CASTDPGGEYGYTF.

The chain couples TRBV7-2 to TRBJ1-1; possible D gene TRBD1, 5 bases. The CDR3 is 15 residues long. V was trimmed by 1 base and J by 4 bases, leaving 13 bases between them. Germline V gene data show CDR1 as SGHTA and CDR2 as FQGNSA. CDR3 nucleotides: TGTGCCAGCAGCTTAGAGGGTTTGGGGGGCACTGAAGCTTTCTTT. Translating it yields CASSLEGLGGTEAFF.

There are many counts of this clonotype. V and J are TRBV20-1 and TRBJ1-1; 7 positions match TRBD1. The CDR3 is 13 residues long. Germline V gene lookup returns CDR1 DFQATT and CDR2 SNEGSKA (reference sequence). Germline trimming cut 5 bases from V and 2 bases from J; bases unmatched to any gene: 5. The DNA of the CDR3 is TGCAGTGCTGTTGGACAGGCTAACACTGAAGCTTTCTTT. Protein sequence: CSAVGQANTEAFF.

The rearrangement links TRBV29-1 to TRBJ2-3; D is ambiguous. Germline V gene sequence: CDR1 SQVTM, CDR2 ANQGSEA. Trimming shortened V by 7 bases and J by 4 bases, and 9 bases separated the two germline ends. This CDR3 has 11 residues. The CDR3 region is CSAYTADTQYF. The CDR3 DNA is TGCAGCGCTTACACGGCAGATACGCAGTATTTT.

This clonotype appeared once. A much more abundant neighbour one base away suggests this may be a read error. The rearrangement links TRBV7-2 to TRBJ1-2; D uncertain. Per the germline V gene, CDR1 is SGHTA and CDR2 is FQGNSA. Between the trimmed V and J ends, which lost 7 bases and 7 bases, there was a span of 16 bases. This CDR3 has 13 amino acids. The CDR3 loop is CASTSRVQSGYTF. CDR3 nucleotide sequence: TGTGCCAGCACCTCGAGGGTCCAATCTGGCTACACCTTC. Full variable domain (remainder filled in from reference TRBV7-2 and TRBJ1-2): GAGVSQSPSNKVTEKGKDVELRCDPISGHTALYWYRQSLGQGLEFLIYFQGNSAPDKSGLPSDRFSAERTGGSVSTLTIQRTQQEDSAVYLCASTSRVQSGYTFGSGTRLTVV.

About this clonotype itself: The junction departs from the called germline gene at one end, perhaps through a read error. This chain uses TRBV12-3 or TRBV12-4 with TRBJ1-5, with D possibly being TRBD1 (5 bases). The CDR3 extends over 13 amino acids. The CDR3 coding sequence is TGTGCCAGCCGGGGCAGCTACAATCATCCCCAGCATTTT. Its protein product is CASRGSYNHPQHF.

This clonotype was counted ten times or more. The chain joins TRBV7-2 to TRBJ2-2; D might be TRBD1 or TRBD2, each matching 6 bases. V was clipped by 5 bases and J by 8 bases, with 15 bases between them. This CDR3 is 14 amino acids long. CDR1 is SGHTA, CDR2 FQGNSA, per germline. CDR3 loop: CASSTGGGLGELFF. CDR3 nucleotides: TGTGCCAGCAGCACCGGAGGGGGGTTGGGGGAGCTGTTTTTT.

This clonotype was counted many times. J is TRBJ2-7 and V is TRBV14; D call uncertain. The V end lost 0 bases, the J end lost 3 bases, and 21 bases lay between the germline ends. In germline, CDR1 is SGHDN, CDR2 FVKESK. This CDR3 spans 18 amino acids. CDR3 amino acids: CASSQDSFGIFGGYEQYF. Written as DNA, the CDR3 is TGTGCCAGCAGCCAAGATTCGTTTGGAATCTTTGGTGGCTACGAGCAGTACTTC.

The chain is built from TRBV11-2 and TRBJ2-7, with a tentative D call TRBD1 (5 bases). The CDR3 sequence is 13 residues long. V was shortened by 6 bases and J by 3 bases, with 12 bases between the two germline ends. Germline V gives CDR1 SGHAT, CDR2 FQNNGV. For the CDR3, the DNA is TGTGCCAGCAGTTGGAACCAGGGCTACGAGCAGTACTTC. Amino acid sequence: CASSWNQGYEQYF. The variable domain in full, completed from reference TRBV11-2 and TRBJ2-7, reads EAGVAQSPRYKIIEKRQSVAFWCNPISGHATLYWYQQILGQGPKLLIQFQNNGVVDDSQLPKDRFSAERLKGVDSTLKIQPAKLEDSAVYLCASSWNQGYEQYFGPGTRLTVT.

This rearrangement joins TRBV4-2 to TRBJ1-6, with TRBD1 matching over 10 bases. V trimming: 0 bases; J trimming: 9 bases; junction bases outside the gene matches: 20. This CDR3 has 21 residues. The germline V gene has CDR1 LGHNA and CDR2 YNFKEQ. The chain's CDR3 is CASSQDDAGTGAYSRASPLHF. The CDR3 DNA follows: TGTGCCAGCAGCCAAGATGACGCCGGGACAGGGGCCTATAGTAGGGCTTCACCCCTCCACTTT.

This clonotype was counted only a few times. V and J are TRBV9 and TRBJ2-1; the match to TRBD2 covers 11 bases. The V segment lost 4 bases and the J segment 1 base; nucleotides outside the gene matches: 4. Germline V gene sequence: CDR1 SGDLS, CDR2 YYNGEE. The CDR3 spans 16 residues. The CDR3 DNA reads TGTGCCAGCAGCCCCCGGACTAGCGGGTCCTACAATGAGCAGTTCTTC. This codes for CASSPRTSGSYNEQFF. The full variable domain, with the rest looked up from reference TRBV9 and TRBJ2-1, is DSGVTQTPKHLITATGQRVTLRCSPRSGDLSVYWYQQSLDQGLQFLIQYYNGEERAKGNILERFSAQQFPDLHSELNLSSLELGDSALYFCASSPRTSGSYNEQFFGPGTRLTVL.

This clonotype was counted at least ten times. Here the CDR3 reads CASSQAGTEAFF. The DNA of the CDR3 is TGTGCCAGCAGCCAAGCCGGAACTGAAGCTTTCTTT. The chain employs TRBV3-1 and TRBJ1-1; no firm D call. Germline V gives CDR1 LGHDT, CDR2 YNNKEL (reference sequence). The CDR3 consists of 12 residues. Trimming took 1 base from V and 5 from J, leaving 5 bases between them.

The V call is TRBV9, the J call TRBJ2-7; 10 bases agree with TRBD1. CDR3 length: 14 amino acids. After removal of 4 bases from V and 10 bases from J, the junction contained 11 bases not matched to a gene. Germline V gives CDR1 SGDLS, CDR2 YYNGEE. CDR3 amino acids: CASSQGQGGYGQYV. CDR3 sequence (DNA): TGTGCCAGCAGCCAAGGACAGGGGGGCTACGGACAGTACGTC.

This clonotype was seen many times. This chain connects TRBV7-9 to TRBJ1-1; the D is unclear. Trimming stripped 0 bases from V and 13 bases from J, with 9 bases between. Per germline, CDR1 SEHNR and CDR2 FQNEAQ (reference sequence). The CDR3 extends over 11 amino acids. In nucleotides, the CDR3 is TGTGCCAGCAGCTTAGCAGGGTTGGGTTTCTTT. Protein: CASSLAGLGFF.

This clonotype was detected many times. The V and J genes are TRBV7-9 and TRBJ1-1; D is perhaps TRBD1 (6 bases). Germline-derived CDR1 and CDR2 are SEHNR and FQNEAQ (reference sequence). V lost 2 bases, J lost 5 bases, and 12 bases lay in between. This CDR3 is built from 14 residues. CDR3 sequence reads: CASSLSGAPTEAFF. The CDR3 DNA reads as TGTGCCAGCAGCTTATCAGGGGCGCCAACTGAAGCTTTCTTT.

This clonotype was detected ten times or more. The rearrangement links TRBV25-1 to TRBJ1-1, with D tentatively TRBD1 (5 bases). Looked up from germline, CDR1 is MGHDK and CDR2 is SYGVNS. The CDR3 has 18 residues. With 6 bases removed from V and 4 bases from J, the gap between germline ends came to 27 bases. CDR3 in DNA: TGTGCCAGCAGCGGATATCGGACCGCTCAGGGATTCAGCACTGAAGCTTTCTTT. Protein product: CASSGYRTAQGFSTEAFF.

Comments on this clonotype: One end of the junction is discordant with germline, which a read error may explain. V and J are TRBV29-1 and TRBJ1-2; D possibly corresponds to TRBD1 (5 bases). CDR1 and CDR2 from the germline V gene are SQVTM and ANQGSEA. The length of the CDR3 is 13 residues. The CDR3 sequence: CSVEDGGIRGYAF. The CDR3 DNA sequence: TGCAGCGTTGAAGATGGGGGGATCCGGGGCTACGCCTTC.

The chain has TRBV7-6 and TRBJ1-1, with D maybe TRBD1 (6 bases). The CDR3 length is 14 residues. Per germline, CDR1 SGHVS and CDR2 FNYEAQ. V was clipped by 5 bases and J by 1 base, with 11 bases between them. The CDR3 reads CASSHRVSNTEAFF. In DNA, the CDR3 is TGTGCCAGCAGCCACAGGGTCTCGAACACTGAAGCTTTCTTT.

The chain combines TRBV7-2 with TRBJ2-5; TRBD2 might be the D (6 bases). CDR3 size: 13 residues. The germline V gene has CDR1 SGHTA and CDR2 FQGNSA. Trimming shortened V by 5 bases and J by 4 bases, and 11 bases separated the two germline ends. CDR3 sequence (DNA): TGTGCCAGCAGCCAACTCGGGAGAGAGACCCAGTACTTC. It specifies CASSQLGRETQYF.

This clonotype showed up many times. This chain uses TRBV3-1 with TRBJ2-5; possibly TRBD1 or TRBD2 for D (5 bases each). CDR1 and CDR2 (germline): LGHDT, YNNKEL (reference sequence). V was shortened by 6 bases and J by 5 bases, with 13 bases between the two germline ends. The CDR3 contains 13 residues. CDR3 amino acids: CASRPQGPETQYF. Here the CDR3 DNA reads TGTGCCAGCAGACCTCAGGGACCCGAGACCCAGTACTTC.

The chain has TRBV29-1 and TRBJ2-1; D may match TRBD1 or TRBD2 (5 bases each). The CDR3 runs to 12 residues. CDR1 is SQVTM and CDR2 is ANQGSEA in the germline V gene. V dropped 4 bases and J dropped 13 bases, with 17 bases sitting between them. The CDR3 nucleotides read TGCAGCGTTGTGGGGGATGAAGAGACCCAGTTCTTC. Its translation: CSVVGDEETQFF.

The rearrangement joins TRBV20-1 to TRBJ2-1; 7 bases align to TRBD1. In germline, CDR1 is DFQATT, CDR2 SNEGSKA (reference sequence). V lost 5 bases and J lost 0; bases outside the gene matches: 4. The CDR3 is 14 amino acids. The CDR3 DNA follows: TGCAGTGCTCCAAGGGACAGCTCCTACAATGAGCAGTTCTTC. Its protein is CSAPRDSSYNEQFF.

As for this clonotype: One end of the junction does not line up with germline, which may come from a read error. V usage is TRBV6-4 and J usage is TRBJ1-4, with D unclear. The CDR3 runs to 16 residues. Germline V CDR1 and CDR2: MRHNA, SNTAGT. CDR3 sequence (DNA): TGTGCCAGCAGTTACCGAGTGGGTTTCGCTAATGAAGAACTGTTTTTT. Encoded protein: CASSYRVGFANEELFF.

For this clonotype: A read error may explain this, as a much larger clone is one base away. The CDR3 coding sequence is TGTGCCAGCCATCAGAGCTCCTACGAGCAGTACTTC. Translated, it gives CASHQSSYEQYF. J is TRBJ2-7 and V is TRBV12-3 or TRBV12-4; no definite D call. Between the trimmed V and J ends, which lost 8 bases and 0 bases, there was a span of 8 bases. This CDR3 has 12 residues.

A word on this clonotype: A single base separates this from a much larger clone, so it may be a read error. This rearrangement joins TRBV6-5 to TRBJ2-5, with no clear D. Per germline, CDR1 MNHEY and CDR2 SVGAGI. Trimming cost V 6 bases and J 5 bases, with 13 bases left between them. The CDR3 covers 13 residues. CDR3 region: CASSYIYSETQYF. CDR3 DNA sequence: TGTGCCAGCAGCTACATATATTCTGAGACCCAGTACTTC.

This clonotype occurred once. The V call is TRBV20-1, the J call TRBJ1-1; TRBD1 might be the D (6 bases). The V end was cut by 6 bases, the J end by 0 bases, with 14 bases between. CDR1 is DFQATT and CDR2 is SNEGSKA in the germline V gene (reference sequence). The CDR3 loop spans 14 amino acids. CDR3 region: CSASGEGLNTEAFF. The CDR3, as DNA: TGCAGTGCCTCAGGGGAGGGGTTGAACACTGAAGCTTTCTTT.